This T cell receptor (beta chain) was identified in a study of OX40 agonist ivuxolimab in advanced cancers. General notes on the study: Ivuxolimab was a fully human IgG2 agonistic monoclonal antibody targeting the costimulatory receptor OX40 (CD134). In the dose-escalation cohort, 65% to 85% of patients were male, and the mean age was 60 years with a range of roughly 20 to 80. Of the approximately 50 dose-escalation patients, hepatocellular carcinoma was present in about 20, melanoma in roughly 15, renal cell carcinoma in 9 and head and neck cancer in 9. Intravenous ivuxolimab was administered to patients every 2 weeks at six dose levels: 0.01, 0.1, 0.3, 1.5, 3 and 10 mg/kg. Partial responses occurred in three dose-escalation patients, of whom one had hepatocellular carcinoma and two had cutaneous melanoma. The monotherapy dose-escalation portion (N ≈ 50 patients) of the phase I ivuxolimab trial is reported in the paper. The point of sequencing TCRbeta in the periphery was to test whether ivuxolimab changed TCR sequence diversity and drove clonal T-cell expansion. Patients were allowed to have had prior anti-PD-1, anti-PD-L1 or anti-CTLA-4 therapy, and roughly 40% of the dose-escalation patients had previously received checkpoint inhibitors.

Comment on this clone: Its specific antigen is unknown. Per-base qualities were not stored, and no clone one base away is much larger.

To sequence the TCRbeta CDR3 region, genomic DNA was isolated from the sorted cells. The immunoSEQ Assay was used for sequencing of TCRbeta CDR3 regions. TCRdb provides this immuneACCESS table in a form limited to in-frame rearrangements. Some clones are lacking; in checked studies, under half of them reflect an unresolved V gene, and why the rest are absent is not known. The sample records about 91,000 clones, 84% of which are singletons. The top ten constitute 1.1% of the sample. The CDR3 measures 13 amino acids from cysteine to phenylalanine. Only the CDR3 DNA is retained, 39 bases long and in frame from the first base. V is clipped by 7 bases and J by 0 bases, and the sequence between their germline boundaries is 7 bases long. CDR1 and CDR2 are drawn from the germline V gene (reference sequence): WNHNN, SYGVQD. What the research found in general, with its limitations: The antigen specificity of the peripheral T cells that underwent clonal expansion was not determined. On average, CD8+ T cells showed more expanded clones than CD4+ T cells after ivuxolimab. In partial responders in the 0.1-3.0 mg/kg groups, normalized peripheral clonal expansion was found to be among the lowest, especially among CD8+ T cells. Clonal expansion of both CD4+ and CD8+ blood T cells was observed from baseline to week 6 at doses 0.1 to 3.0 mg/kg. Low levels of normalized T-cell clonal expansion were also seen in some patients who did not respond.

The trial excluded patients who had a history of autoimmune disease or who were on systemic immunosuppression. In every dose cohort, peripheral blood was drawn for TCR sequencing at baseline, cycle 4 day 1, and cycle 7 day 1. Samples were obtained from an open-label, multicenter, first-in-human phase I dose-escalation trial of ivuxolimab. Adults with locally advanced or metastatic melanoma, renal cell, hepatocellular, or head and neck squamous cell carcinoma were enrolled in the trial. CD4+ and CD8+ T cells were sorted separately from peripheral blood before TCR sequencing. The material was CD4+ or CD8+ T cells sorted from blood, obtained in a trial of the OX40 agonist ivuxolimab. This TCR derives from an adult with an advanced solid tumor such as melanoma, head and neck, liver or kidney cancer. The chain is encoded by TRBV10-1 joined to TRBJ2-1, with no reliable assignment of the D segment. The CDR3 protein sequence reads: CASTPSSYNEQFF. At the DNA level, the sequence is TGCGCCAGCACCCCCAGCTCCTACAATGAGCAGTTCTTC.